Shown below are 24 T cell receptor beta chains from a single sample sequenced in a study of metastatic and nonmetastatic thyroid tumors. TCRdb re-processed the PCR reads through MiXCR. This table has some 27,000 clones, about 3.7% appearing once. Each patient came to thyroid surgery without any prior treatment (of any kind). The sequencing sample was made of blood. All receptors come from a male donor with papillary thyroid cancer or a benign thyroid nodule (not recorded which). Some clones in this sample may be carry-over from other donors' samples.

This clone was detected only a few times. The V call is TRBV19, the J call TRBJ1-2; 7 nucleotides match TRBD1. V shed 4 bases, J shed 0 bases, and the junction held 5 bases outside the gene matches. The germline V gene has CDR1 LNHDA and CDR2 SQIVND (reference sequence). The CDR3 covers 15 residues. CDR3 nucleotide sequence: TGTGCCAGTAGTACCGGACAGGCCACTAACTATGGCTACACCTTC. Its protein product is CASSTGQATNYGYTF.

The chain recombines TRBV5-1 with TRBJ2-2; possibly TRBD2 for D (5 bases). Germline lookup yields CDR1 SGHRS and CDR2 YFSETQ. The V end lost 0 bases, the J end lost 7 bases, and 10 bases lay between the germline ends. This CDR3 has 14 amino acids. CDR3 DNA sequence: TGCGCCAGCAGCTTGGAAGGGAGCGGCGGGGAGCTGTTTTTT. Amino acid sequence: CASSLEGSGGELFF. Combining the CDR3 with reference TRBV5-1 and TRBJ2-2 gives the whole variable domain KAGVTQTPRYLIKTRGQQVTLSCSPISGHRSVSWYQQTPGQGLQFLFEYFSETQRNKGNFPGRFSGRQFSNSRSEMNVSTLELGDSALYLCASSLEGSGGELFFGEGSRLTVL.

The rearrangement joins TRBV24-1 to TRBJ2-3; TRBD1 is a possible D gene (6 bases). The CDR3 contains 15 residues. CDR1 and CDR2 from the germline V gene are KGHDR and SFDVKD. Trimming shortened V by 3 bases and J by 2 bases, and 11 bases separated the two germline ends. CDR3 protein: CATSDRRQVTDTQYF. In DNA, the CDR3 is TGTGCCACCAGTGATCGACGACAGGTCACAGATACGCAGTATTTT.

In its sample, this clone ranks as medium-sized. J is TRBJ1-1 and V is TRBV27; D gene unclear. The germline CDR1 and CDR2 sequences are MNHEY and SMNVEV (reference sequence). The CDR3 totals 14 residues. V lost 4 bases and J 0 bases, leaving 9 bases between the germline ends. The CDR3 DNA reads as TGTGCCAGCAGTTCGGCCGAACTGAACACTGAAGCTTTCTTT. Translation: CASSSAELNTEAFF.

This clone is classed as medium-sized. V is TRBV24-1 and J is TRBJ2-7; possibly TRBD1 for D (6 bases). Germline values: CDR1 KGHDR, CDR2 SFDVKD. This CDR3 has 12 amino acids. Trimming removed 5 bases at V and 9 bases at J, with 13 bases between. The CDR3 is CATSAITGSQYF. The CDR3, as DNA: TGTGCCACCAGTGCCATAACAGGGTCGCAGTACTTC.

The chain employs TRBV5-8 and TRBJ1-3; no clear D. CDR1 SGHTS and CDR2 YDEGEE come from the germline V gene. V was pared by 0 bases and J by 0 bases, with 10 bases between. The CDR3 is 16 residues long. This chain's CDR3 is CASSLVAHYSGNTIYF. The CDR3 nucleotides read TGTGCCAGCAGCTTGGTGGCCCACTACTCTGGAAACACCATATATTTT.

This clone appeared many times. The V and J genes are TRBV7-9 and TRBJ2-5, with unresolved D. Germline V gives CDR1 SEHNR, CDR2 FQNEAQ (reference sequence). The CDR3 is 12 residues long. V dropped 5 bases and J dropped 4 bases, with 8 bases sitting between them. In DNA, the CDR3 is TGTGCCAGCAGCCCCCAGACAGAGACCCAGTACTTC. Its translation: CASSPQTETQYF.

In its sample, this clone ranks as medium-sized (0.01 to 0.1%). The rearrangement joins TRBV2 to TRBJ2-7, with TRBD2 matching 8 bases. Germline trimming cut 4 bases from V and 3 bases from J; bases unmatched to any gene: 20. The CDR3 runs 19 residues. Germline CDR1 reads SNHLY; CDR2 reads FYNNEI. The CDR3 here is CASSVPPLGGGRTYYEQYF. The CDR3 coding sequence is TGTGCCAGCAGTGTGCCCCCACTGGGTGGCGGGAGGACCTACTACGAGCAGTACTTC.

This clone was seen ten or more times. The genes are TRBV12-3 or TRBV12-4 and TRBJ2-1; D is uncertain. Trimming left V 1 base short and J 9 bases short, with 19 bases between. This CDR3 is 16 amino acids long. CDR3 in amino acids: CASSLVATLSFREQFF. The DNA for the CDR3 is TGTGCCAGCAGTTTAGTCGCGACTCTTAGTTTTCGTGAGCAGTTCTTC.

This clone was observed a few times. The genes are TRBV11-2 and TRBJ1-2; TRBD1 aligns across 7 bases. With V trimmed by 0 bases and J by 0 bases, 4 bases remained unmatched. The germline CDR1 and CDR2 sequences are SGHAT and FQNNGV. The CDR3 contains 16 residues. This chain's CDR3 is CASSLDPGTANYGYTF. The CDR3 DNA sequence: TGTGCCAGCAGCTTAGACCCCGGGACAGCTAACTATGGCTACACCTTC. Supplemented by reference TRBV11-2 and TRBJ1-2, the full variable domain reads EAGVAQSPRYKIIEKRQSVAFWCNPISGHATLYWYQQILGQGPKLLIQFQNNGVVDDSQLPKDRFSAERLKGVDSTLKIQPAKLEDSAVYLCASSLDPGTANYGYTFGSGTRLTVV.

Within the sample, this clone is medium-sized. The J gene is TRBJ2-1, the V gene TRBV12-3 or TRBV12-4, with D tentatively TRBD2 (6 bases). This CDR3 is 15 amino acids long. V gave up 3 bases and J gave up 5 bases, with 14 bases separating them. DNA of the CDR3: TGTGCCAGCAGTTTGTGGCTAGCGAGAGACAATGAGCAGTTCTTC. Translation: CASSLWLARDNEQFF.

This clone is labeled as medium-sized. The chain recombines TRBV6-1 with TRBJ2-2; D may correspond to TRBD1 or TRBD2 (6 bases each). Looked up from germline, CDR1 is MNHNS and CDR2 is SASEGT. The CDR3 spans 15 residues. V was cut by 6 bases and J by 3 bases, with 14 bases left in between. The CDR3 region has the DNA TGTGCCAGCAGGATCGGGGGCGCTGACACCGGGGAGCTGTTTTTT. Translation: CASRIGGADTGELFF.

This chain connects TRBV2 to TRBJ1-3; D possibly corresponds to TRBD1 (5 bases). Germline V gives CDR1 SNHLY, CDR2 FYNNEI. Deletions cut 8 bases from V and 2 bases from J, with 19 bases between. This CDR3 comprises 16 residues. CDR3 DNA: TGTGCCAGCGTCAAGATCTTCGTAGGGGCTGGAAACACCATATATTTT. Protein: CASVKIFVGAGNTIYF. The variable domain in full, with the rest retrieved from reference TRBV2 and TRBJ1-3, is EPEVTQTPSHQVTQMGQEVILRCVPISNHLYFYWYRQILGQKVEFLVSFYNNEISEKSEIFDDQFSVERPDGSNFTLKIRSTKLEDSAMYFCASVKIFVGAGNTIYFGEGSWLTVV.

This clone was observed at least ten times. J is TRBJ1-2 and V is TRBV7-9; D perhaps matches TRBD1 (6 bases). The CDR3 has 16 amino acids. V was pared by 4 bases and J by 1 base, with 16 bases between. Germline V CDR1 and CDR2: SEHNR, FQNEAQ (reference sequence). Here the CDR3 reads CASSSTDRFLNYGYTF. In DNA, the CDR3 is TGTGCCAGCAGCTCGACGGACAGATTTCTTAACTATGGCTACACCTTC.

V is TRBV19 and J is TRBJ2-7, with 8 bases fitting TRBD1. J lost 4 bases, V lost 3 bases, and 2 bases had no gene match. Per the germline V gene, CDR1 is LNHDA and CDR2 is SQIVND (reference sequence). The CDR3 has 13 amino acids. The CDR3 spells CASSIGTGYEQYF. The CDR3 DNA sequence: TGTGCCAGTAGTATCGGGACAGGATACGAGCAGTACTTC. Together with reference TRBV19 and TRBJ2-7, the CDR3 gives the full variable domain: DGGITQSPKYLFRKEGQNVTLSCEQNLNHDAMYWYRQDPGQGLRLIYYSQIVNDFQKGDIAEGYSVSREKKESFPLTVTSAQKNPTAFYLCASSIGTGYEQYFGPGTRLTVT.

There are a few counts of this clone. Mismatch with germline at one junction end may stem from a read error. The chain combines TRBV12-3 or TRBV12-4 with TRBJ2-1; D gene ambiguous. The CDR3 is 15 amino acids. The CDR3 region is CASSPCASSYNDQFF. The CDR3 DNA is TGTGCCAGCAGTCCTTGTGCGAGCTCCTACAATGATCAGTTCTTC.

This clone was counted many times. This chain's CDR3 is CASSSGSNTGELFF. The CDR3 coding sequence is TGTGCCAGCAGCTCGGGTTCGAACACCGGGGAGCTGTTTTTT. The rearrangement joins TRBV11-3 to TRBJ2-2; D unclear. The CDR3 is 14 residues long. Germline-derived CDR1 and CDR2 are SGHNT and YENEEA. V was clipped by 4 bases and J by 0 bases, with 6 bases between them.

The V call is TRBV5-1, the J call TRBJ1-2, with 9 nucleotides matching TRBD1. V was pared by 0 bases and J by 8 bases, with 5 bases of the junction left unmatched. Looked up from germline, CDR1 is SGHRS and CDR2 is YFSETQ. The CDR3 length is 14 residues. This chain's CDR3 is CASSLDDRGKGYTF. Written as DNA, the CDR3 is TGCGCCAGCAGCTTGGACGACAGGGGGAAAGGCTACACCTTC.

This clone was observed a few times. V and J are TRBV19 and TRBJ2-7; D not certain. This CDR3 comprises 14 residues. Germline V lookup: CDR1 LNHDA, CDR2 SQIVND (reference sequence). The germline V and J ends were trimmed by 1 base and 1 base, with 8 bases remaining between them. The CDR3 loop reads CASSIVARSYEQYF. In DNA form, the CDR3 reads TGTGCCAGTAGTATAGTGGCCCGTTCCTACGAGCAGTACTTC.

This clone has at least ten counts. The V call is TRBV28, the J call TRBJ2-1; tentatively, D is TRBD2 (6 bases). This CDR3 contains 12 residues. Germline CDR1 is MDHEN and CDR2 is SYDVKM. The V end lost 4 bases, the J end lost 9 bases, and 10 bases lay between the germline ends. CDR3 nucleotide sequence: TGTGCCAGCAGTTCTCAACTAGCTGAGCAGTTCTTC. Protein: CASSSQLAEQFF.

This clone was counted only a few times. The chain is built from TRBV12-3 or TRBV12-4 and TRBJ1-1; no reliable D call. This CDR3 has 11 residues. V was shortened by 3 bases and J by 7 bases, with 6 bases between the two germline ends. The chain's CDR3 is CASSFLLEAFF. CDR3 DNA sequence: TGTGCCAGCAGTTTTTTGCTTGAAGCTTTCTTT.

The chain is built from TRBV2 and TRBJ2-7; 9 bases agree with TRBD2. The CDR3 spans 13 residues. Germline V gives CDR1 SNHLY, CDR2 FYNNEI. The V segment lost 11 bases and the J segment 7 bases; nucleotides outside the gene matches: 12. In nucleotides, the CDR3 is TGTGCCGTCAAACAGGGACTAGCACGGGAGCAGTACTTC. This encodes CAVKQGLAREQYF.

There are many counts of this clone. A clone one base away is much larger, so this may be a read error. The chain carries TRBV28 and TRBJ1-2, with D unclear. This CDR3 contains 15 residues. The germline gives CDR1 MDHEN, CDR2 SYDVKM. The DNA of the CDR3 is TGTGCCAGCAGTTTCATAGATGATTTATGGTATGGCTGCACCTTC. It codes for CASSFIDDLWYGCTF.

At least ten counts were recorded for this clone. V usage is TRBV15 and J usage is TRBJ1-5; 8 bases agree with TRBD1. The germline V gene encodes CDR1 LNHNV and CDR2 YYDKDF (reference sequence). J lost 6 bases, V lost 4 bases, and 8 bases had no gene match. The CDR3 spans 15 residues. The CDR3 region has the DNA TGTGCCACCAGCAACTCCCGGACAGGGATTCAGCCCCAGCATTTT. Amino acids: CATSNSRTGIQPQHF.